Below, 6 T cell receptor beta chains from the same sample are listed, as sequenced in a study of blood T cell repertoires in COVID-19. Method: immunoSEQ multiplex PCR; TCRdb's copy keeps in-frame clones and lacks some. The sample carries about 310,000 clones, nearly 90% recorded once. The sample was peripheral blood. The receptors were sampled from a woman in her thirties or forties with COVID-19, enrolled during active disease.

The V gene is TRBV18, the J gene TRBJ1-5; no definite D call. The germline CDR1 and CDR2 sequences are KGHSH and LQKENI. Deletions cut 2 bases from V and 5 bases from J, with 7 bases between. The CDR3 is 13 residues long. The CDR3: CASSPADDQPQHF. The CDR3 bases are TGTGCCAGCTCACCAGCAGATGATCAGCCCCAGCATTTT.

This chain joins TRBV30 and TRBJ2-1; possible D gene TRBD2, 6 bases. Germline V CDR1 and CDR2: GTSNPN, SVGIG (reference sequence). V gave up 1 base and J gave up 10 bases, with 17 bases separating them. The CDR3 covers 14 residues. Here the CDR3 reads CAWSGGGISREQFF. DNA of the CDR3: TGTGCCTGGAGTGGTGGCGGGATATCGCGGGAGCAGTTCTTC.

J is TRBJ2-7 and V is TRBV7-8; 8 bases match TRBD2. This CDR3 comprises 17 residues. Germline V lookup: CDR1 SGHVS, CDR2 FQNEAQ. V dropped 1 base and J dropped 9; count of bases not matched to a gene: 17. Here the CDR3 reads CASSLVVFLGRAGRQYF. The CDR3, as DNA: TGTGCCAGCAGCTTAGTCGTGTTTCTCGGGAGGGCCGGGCGGCAGTACTTC.

The chain couples TRBV30 to TRBJ1-2; D is unclear. V was shortened by 1 base and J by 3 bases, with 12 bases between the two germline ends. Germline loops: CDR1 GTSNPN, CDR2 SVGIG (reference sequence). There are 14 residues in the CDR3. The CDR3 spells CAWSGLAWDYGYTF. In nucleotides, the CDR3 is TGTGCCTGGAGTGGACTAGCATGGGACTATGGCTACACCTTC.

This chain uses TRBV2 with TRBJ1-1; TRBD1 aligns across 7 bases. The V gene's germline CDR1 is SNHLY and CDR2 FYNNEI. Trimming took 2 bases from V and 4 from J; bases not matched to a gene: 4. This CDR3 has 14 amino acids. The CDR3: CASSEQSGGTEAFF. In DNA form, the CDR3 reads TGTGCCAGCAGTGAACAATCAGGGGGCACTGAAGCTTTCTTT.

The CDR3 protein is CSAAGTSEGQFF. CDR3 nucleotides: TGCAGCGCCGCTGGGACTAGCGAGGGGCAGTTCTTC. V usage is TRBV29-1 and J usage is TRBJ2-1; 10 positions agree with TRBD2. The CDR3 is 12 residues long. Germline V gene sequence: CDR1 SQVTM, CDR2 ANQGSEA. The junction had 9 bases not matched to a gene; V was cut back by 7 bases and J by 12 bases.